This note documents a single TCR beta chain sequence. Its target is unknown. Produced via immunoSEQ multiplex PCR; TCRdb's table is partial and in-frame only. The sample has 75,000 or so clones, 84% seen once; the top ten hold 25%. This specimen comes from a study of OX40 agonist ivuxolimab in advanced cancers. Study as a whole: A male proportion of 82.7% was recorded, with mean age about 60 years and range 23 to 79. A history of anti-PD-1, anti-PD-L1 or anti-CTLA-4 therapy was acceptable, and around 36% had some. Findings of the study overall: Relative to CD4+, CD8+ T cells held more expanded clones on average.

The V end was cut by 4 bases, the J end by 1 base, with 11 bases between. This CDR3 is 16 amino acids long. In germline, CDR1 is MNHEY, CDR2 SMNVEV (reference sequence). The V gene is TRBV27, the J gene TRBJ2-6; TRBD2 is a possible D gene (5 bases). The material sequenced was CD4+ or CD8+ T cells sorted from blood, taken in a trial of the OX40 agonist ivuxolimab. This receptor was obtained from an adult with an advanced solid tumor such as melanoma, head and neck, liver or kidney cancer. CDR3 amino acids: CASSSRTQSGANVLTF. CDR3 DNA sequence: TGTGCCAGCAGTTCACGGACTCAATCTGGGGCCAACGTCCTGACTTTC.